A selection of T cell receptor beta chains follows, all from one sample in a study of T cell responses to AZD1222 COVID-19 vaccine. The protocol was immunoSEQ multiplex PCR, while the TCRdb copy is restricted to in-frame clones and leaves out a portion. The sample shows approximately 140,000 clones, about nine tenths of them seen only once. The sequences come from peripheral blood, collected on day 0 of AZD1222 vaccination. The receptor source for this set is an adult in good health. Each CDR3 is given without its conserved first and last residue. The order of the fields is CDR3 length, V gene, J gene, CDR3 protein.

length: 13
V: TRBV30
J: TRBJ2-3
CDR3: AWSRGGAFTDTQY

length: 13
V: TRBV2
J: TRBJ2-3
CDR3: ASSSRGGGTDTQY

length: 11
V: TRBV4-3
J: TRBJ1-5
CDR3: ASSQDSSQPQH

length: 13
V: TRBV6-5
J: TRBJ1-2
CDR3: ASSYSTGIVDGYT

length: 12
V: TRBV14
J: TRBJ2-6
CDR3: ASSLSSGANVLT

length: 11
V: TRBV6-5
J: TRBJ2-2
CDR3: ASRGRVTGELF

length: 11
V: TRBV11-2
J: TRBJ2-3
CDR3: ASSAAVADTQY

length: 13
V: TRBV7-3
J: TRBJ2-7
CDR3: ASSLGPPASYEQY

length: 12
V: TRBV5-4
J: TRBJ1-4
CDR3: ASGLQGTREKLF

length: 14
V: TRBV6-5
J: TRBJ1-2
CDR3: ASSYSKQGGNYGYT

length: 10
V: TRBV5-1
J: TRBJ1-4
CDR3: ASSQEDEKLF

length: 11
V: TRBV11-1
J: TRBJ2-7
CDR3: ASSLGIDYEQY

length: 12
V: TRBV10-2
J: TRBJ1-6
CDR3: ASSEGQTNSPLH

length: 14
V: TRBV4-1
J: TRBJ2-7
CDR3: ASSQDFRTGRDEQY

length: 17
V: TRBV5-3
J: TRBJ1-2
CDR3: ARSLSTGTGYGGNYGYT

length: 10
V: TRBV2
J: TRBJ2-3
CDR3: ASSRRADTQY

length: 11
V: TRBV5-5
J: TRBJ1-2
CDR3: ASKGRVDYGYT

length: 13
V: TRBV21-1
J: TRBJ1-1
CDR3: ASSKAEAGVTEAF